A selection of T cell receptor beta chains follows, all from one sample in a study of neurological immune-mediated disorders. A single record per CDR3 protein comes from TCRdb applying MiXCR to the 5' RACE reads. The repertoire consists of some 78,000 distinct CDR3 sequences, with 4.5% to 6.5% occurring once and the leading ten covering less than 2.5%. The sample consisted of PBMCs. The receptors come from a woman aged 30 to 39 with multiple sclerosis. Both conserved end residues are part of each CDR3. Each record gives: CDR3 protein, J gene, V gene, CDR3 length.

CDR3 protein: CSARSAGGPDTQYF
J gene: TRBJ2-3
V gene: TRBV20-1
CDR3 length: 14

CDR3 protein: CSASDGSSTDTQYF
J gene: TRBJ2-3
V gene: TRBV20-1
CDR3 length: 14

CDR3 protein: CASSLEPSARTGELFF
J gene: TRBJ2-2
V gene: TRBV5-5
CDR3 length: 16

CDR3 protein: CASSQRGSSYNEQFF
J gene: TRBJ2-1
V gene: TRBV14
CDR3 length: 15

CDR3 protein: CASSQERYTEAFF
J gene: TRBJ1-1
V gene: TRBV14
CDR3 length: 13

CDR3 protein: CASSKVLAGGQDEQFF
J gene: TRBJ2-1
V gene: TRBV12-3/TRBV12-4
CDR3 length: 16

CDR3 protein: CASSRSEIPSYNEQFF
J gene: TRBJ2-1
V gene: TRBV5-1
CDR3 length: 16

CDR3 protein: CASSNNQNTEAFF
J gene: TRBJ1-1
V gene: TRBV5-1
CDR3 length: 13

CDR3 protein: CSARPNLQGGSGYTF
J gene: TRBJ1-2
V gene: TRBV20-1
CDR3 length: 15

CDR3 protein: CASSLGPKLFF
J gene: TRBJ2-2
V gene: TRBV14
CDR3 length: 11

CDR3 protein: CASSYSTGSRVYGYTF
J gene: TRBJ1-2
V gene: TRBV6-5
CDR3 length: 16

CDR3 protein: CASSLRAEAFF
J gene: TRBJ1-1
V gene: TRBV13
CDR3 length: 11

CDR3 protein: CASSFTAKNIQYF
J gene: TRBJ2-4
V gene: TRBV12-3/TRBV12-4
CDR3 length: 13

CDR3 protein: CASSLAGTGNSTLNF
J gene: TRBJ1-6
V gene: TRBV7-9
CDR3 length: 15

CDR3 protein: CASSFGTTNEKLFF
J gene: TRBJ1-4
V gene: TRBV5-5
CDR3 length: 14

CDR3 protein: CASRLAGEETQYF
J gene: TRBJ2-5
V gene: TRBV12-3/TRBV12-4
CDR3 length: 13

CDR3 protein: CASSLAQENTEAFF
J gene: TRBJ1-1
V gene: TRBV5-1
CDR3 length: 14

CDR3 protein: CSARDPQRMAYNEQFF
J gene: TRBJ2-1
V gene: TRBV20-1
CDR3 length: 16

CDR3 protein: CASGPRTISANEQFF
J gene: TRBJ2-1
V gene: TRBV5-1
CDR3 length: 15

CDR3 protein: CSALVAGSYEQYF
J gene: TRBJ2-7
V gene: TRBV20-1
CDR3 length: 13

CDR3 protein: CASSSGTSGVEETQYF
J gene: TRBJ2-5
V gene: TRBV28
CDR3 length: 16

CDR3 protein: CASTIGAGNTIYF
J gene: TRBJ1-3
V gene: TRBV12-3/TRBV12-4
CDR3 length: 13

CDR3 protein: CASSLGHQNYEQYF
J gene: TRBJ2-7
V gene: TRBV7-9
CDR3 length: 14